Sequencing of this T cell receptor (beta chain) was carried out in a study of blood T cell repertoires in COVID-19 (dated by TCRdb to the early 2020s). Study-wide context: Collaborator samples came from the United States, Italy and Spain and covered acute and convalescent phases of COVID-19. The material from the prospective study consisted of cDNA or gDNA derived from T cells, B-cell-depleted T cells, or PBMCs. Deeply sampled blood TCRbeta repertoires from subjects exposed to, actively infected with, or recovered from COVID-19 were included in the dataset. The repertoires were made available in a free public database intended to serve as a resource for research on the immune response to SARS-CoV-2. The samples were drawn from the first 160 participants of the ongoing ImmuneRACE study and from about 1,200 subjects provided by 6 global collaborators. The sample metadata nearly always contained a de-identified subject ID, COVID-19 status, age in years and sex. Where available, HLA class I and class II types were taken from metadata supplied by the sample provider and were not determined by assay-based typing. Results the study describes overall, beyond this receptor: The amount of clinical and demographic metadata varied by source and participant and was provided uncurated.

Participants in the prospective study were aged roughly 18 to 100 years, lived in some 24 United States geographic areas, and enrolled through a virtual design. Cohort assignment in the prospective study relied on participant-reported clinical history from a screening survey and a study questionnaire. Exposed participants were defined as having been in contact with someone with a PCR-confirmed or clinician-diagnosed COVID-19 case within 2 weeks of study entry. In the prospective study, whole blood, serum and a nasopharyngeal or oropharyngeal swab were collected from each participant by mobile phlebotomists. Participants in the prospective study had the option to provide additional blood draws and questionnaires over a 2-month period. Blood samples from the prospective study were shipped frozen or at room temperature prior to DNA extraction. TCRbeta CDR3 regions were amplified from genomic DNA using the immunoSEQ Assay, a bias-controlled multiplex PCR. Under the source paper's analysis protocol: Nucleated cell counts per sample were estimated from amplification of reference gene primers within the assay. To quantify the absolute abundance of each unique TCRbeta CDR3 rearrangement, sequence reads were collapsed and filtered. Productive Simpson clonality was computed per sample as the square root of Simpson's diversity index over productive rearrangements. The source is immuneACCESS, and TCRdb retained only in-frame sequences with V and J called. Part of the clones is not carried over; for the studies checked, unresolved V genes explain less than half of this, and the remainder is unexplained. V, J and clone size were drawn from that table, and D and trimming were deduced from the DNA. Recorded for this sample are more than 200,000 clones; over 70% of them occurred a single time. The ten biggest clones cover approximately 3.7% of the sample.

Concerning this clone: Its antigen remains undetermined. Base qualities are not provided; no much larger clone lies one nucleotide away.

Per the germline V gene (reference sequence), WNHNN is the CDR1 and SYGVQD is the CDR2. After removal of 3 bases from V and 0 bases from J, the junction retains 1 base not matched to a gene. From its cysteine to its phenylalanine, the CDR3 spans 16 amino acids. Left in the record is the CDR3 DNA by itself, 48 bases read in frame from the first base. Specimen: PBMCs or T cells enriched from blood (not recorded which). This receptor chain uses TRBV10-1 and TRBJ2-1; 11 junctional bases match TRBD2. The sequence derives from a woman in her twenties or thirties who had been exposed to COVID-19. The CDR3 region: CASSDLAGGSYNEQFF. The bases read TGCGCCAGCAGTGACCTAGCGGGAGGCTCCTACAATGAGCAGTTCTTC.